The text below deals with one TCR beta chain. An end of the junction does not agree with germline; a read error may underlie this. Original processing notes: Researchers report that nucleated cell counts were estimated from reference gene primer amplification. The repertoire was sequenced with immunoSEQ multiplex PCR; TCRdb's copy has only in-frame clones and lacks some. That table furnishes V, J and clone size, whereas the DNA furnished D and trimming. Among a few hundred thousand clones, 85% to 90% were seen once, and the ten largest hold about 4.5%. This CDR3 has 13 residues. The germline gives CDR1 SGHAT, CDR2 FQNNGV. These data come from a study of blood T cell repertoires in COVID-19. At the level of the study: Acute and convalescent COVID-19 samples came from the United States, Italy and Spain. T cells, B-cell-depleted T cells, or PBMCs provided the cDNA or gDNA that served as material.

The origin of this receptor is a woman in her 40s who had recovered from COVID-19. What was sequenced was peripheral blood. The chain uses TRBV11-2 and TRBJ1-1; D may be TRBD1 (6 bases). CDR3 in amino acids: CASSLKAGVNPYF. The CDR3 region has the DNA TGTGCCAGCAGCTTAAAGGCAGGGGTCAATCCCTATTTT.